A single sample gave rise to the 22 T cell receptor beta chains below, sequenced in a study of regulatory T cells in long-lasting Graves disease. Time point: persistent/refractory GD, antithyroid drugs over 5 years with positive TRAb. The TCR library was made from RNA extracted from PBMCs. To make TCR beta libraries, researchers used iRepertoire HTBI primers and Arm-PCR of CDR3 regions. TCRdb processed the multiplex PCR reads anew with MiXCR; each CDR3 protein has one entry. Of 500,000 to 800,000 distinct CDR3 sequences listed, around 30% were seen once; the top ten hold under 55%. Specimen: peripheral blood mononuclear cells (PBMCs), collected when the disease was refractory, from a patient treated with antithyroid drugs. The receptors here all came from a female donor with Graves disease.

The chain joins TRBV12-3 or TRBV12-4 to TRBJ1-3; TRBD1 agrees at 7 bases. The CDR3 loop spans 15 amino acids. V was clipped by 3 bases and J by 2 bases; unmatched bases: 4. CDR3 in DNA: TGTGCCAGCAGTTTGACAGGGAGAGCTGGAAACACCATATATTTT. It codes for CASSLTGRAGNTIYF.

The chain is built from TRBV28 and TRBJ1-6; no firm D call. In germline, CDR1 is MDHEN, CDR2 SYDVKM. This CDR3 is built from 14 residues. Deletions cut 3 bases from V and 14 bases from J, with 17 bases between. In DNA, the CDR3 is TGTGCCAGCAGTTTGGGCGCCGACCGACGAACCCTCCACTTT. Amino acids: CASSLGADRRTLHF. The full variable domain, rest sourced from reference TRBV28 and TRBJ1-6, is DVKVTQSSRYLVKRTGEKVFLECVQDMDHENMFWYRQDPGLGLRLIYFSYDVKMKEKGDIPEGYSVSREKKERFSLILESASTNQTSMYLCASSLGADRRTLHFGNGTRLTVT.

The V and J genes are TRBV6-1 and TRBJ2-7; D tentatively fits TRBD1 or TRBD2 (5 bases each). The V and J ends lost 6 bases and 9 bases respectively, with 18 bases between them. CDR1 is MNHNS and CDR2 is SASEGT in the germline V gene. The CDR3 length is 13 residues. CDR3 sequence reads: CASRGDRATAQYF. As DNA, the CDR3 is TGTGCCAGCAGAGGGGACCGAGCTACGGCGCAGTACTTC.

The chain links TRBV9 to TRBJ1-2; D ambiguous. There are 15 residues in the CDR3. Per the germline V gene, CDR1 is SGDLS and CDR2 is YYNGEE. Trimming stripped 0 bases from V and 2 bases from J, with 11 bases between. CDR3 in amino acids: CASSVDSRTNYGYTF. The CDR3 DNA reads as TGTGCCAGCAGCGTAGACAGCCGCACCAACTATGGCTACACCTTC.

This sequence joins TRBV14 and TRBJ2-4; 8 bases align to TRBD1. Per germline, CDR1 SGHDN and CDR2 FVKESK. V shed 4 bases and J 0 bases; nucleotides not matched to a gene: 5. The CDR3 spans 16 residues. CDR3 in amino acids: CASSLGQALAKNIQYF. As DNA, the CDR3 is TGTGCCAGCAGCCTGGGACAGGCTCTAGCCAAAAACATTCAGTACTTC.

A few counts support this clonotype. This rearrangement joins TRBV28 to TRBJ1-2; 8 bases fit TRBD1. Per the germline V gene, CDR1 is MDHEN and CDR2 is SYDVKM. The CDR3 sequence is 15 residues long. With V trimmed by 8 bases and J by 0 bases, 8 bases remained unmatched. The CDR3 protein is CASVLQQGANYGYTF. In DNA, the CDR3 is TGTGCCAGCGTACTTCAACAGGGGGCTAACTATGGCTACACCTTC.

Details on this clonotype: A much larger clone is a single base away; this may be a read error. The chain joins TRBV27 to TRBJ2-5; D not certain. There are 15 residues in the CDR3. Germline V gives CDR1 MNHEY, CDR2 SMNVEV (reference sequence). The CDR3 here is CASSSAQVYQEAQYF. In DNA, the CDR3 is TGTGCCAGCAGTTCCGCTCAAGTGTACCAAGAGGCCCAGTACTTC.

The chain employs TRBV5-1 and TRBJ1-2; perhaps TRBD1 as D (5 bases). The CDR3 contains 15 residues. Germline CDR1 SGHRS, CDR2 YFSETQ. With 4 bases removed from V and 3 bases from J, the gap between germline ends came to 16 bases. The CDR3 bases are TGCGCCAGCAGCGCTGGCAGGGAACGGTACTATGGCTACACCTTC. Translation gives CASSAGRERYYGYTF.

This clonotype has at least ten counts. The chain combines TRBV7-3 with TRBJ2-7; unclear D gene. Germline V gene sequence: CDR1 SGHTA, CDR2 FQGTGA. V gave up 2 bases and J gave up 2 bases, with 13 bases separating them. There are 15 residues in the CDR3. The CDR3 reads CASSLPTSSPYEQYF. CDR3 nucleotides: TGTGCCAGCAGCTTACCGACCAGTTCTCCCTACGAGCAGTACTTC. The full variable domain, completed using reference TRBV7-3 and TRBJ2-7, is GAGVSQTPSNKVTEKGKYVELRCDPISGHTALYWYRQSLGQGPEFLIYFQGTGAADDSGLPNDRFFAVRPEGSVSTLKIQRTERGDSAVYLCASSLPTSSPYEQYFGPGTRLTVT.

The chain recombines TRBV6-1 with TRBJ2-7; 14 bases match TRBD2. This CDR3 spans 17 amino acids. Germline trimming cut 4 bases from V and 2 bases from J; bases unmatched to any gene: 7. The germline CDR1 and CDR2 sequences are MNHNS and SASEGT. The CDR3 bases are TGTGCCAGCAGTGCCGGGACTAGCGGGAGAGGGCCCTACGAGCAGTACTTC. It yields the protein CASSAGTSGRGPYEQYF.

On this clonotype: It may be a read error: a sequence one base away is much more abundant. The V gene is TRBV28, the J gene TRBJ1-1, with TRBD1 matching 7 bases. CDR1 is MDHEN, CDR2 SYDVKM, per germline. This CDR3 comprises 14 residues. Here the CDR3 reads CASSPDRTNIEAFF. Written as DNA, the CDR3 is TGTGCCAGCAGCCCGGACAGGACGAACATTGAAGCTTTCTTT.

V gene TRBV29-1 combines with J gene TRBJ1-1; D is ambiguous. The length of the CDR3 is 14 residues. Germline assignment: CDR1 SQVTM and CDR2 ANQGSEA. Trimming took off 3 bases at V and 1 base at J, with 12 bases between the two ends. The CDR3 is CSVDLLLRNTEAFF. The DNA for the CDR3 is TGCAGCGTTGATTTGTTATTAAGGAACACTGAAGCTTTCTTT.

Concerning this clonotype itself: A much larger clone lies a single base off, so this may be a read error. The chain employs TRBV2 and TRBJ1-2, with unresolved D. There are 14 residues in the CDR3. Looked up from germline, CDR1 is SNHLY and CDR2 is FYNNEI. Between the trimmed V and J ends, which lost 4 bases and 3 bases, there was a span of 12 bases. CDR3 bases: TGTGCCAGCAGTGCTCTAACAGCATACTATGGCTACACCTTC. Translation gives CASSALTAYYGYTF.

CDR3 amino acids: CASSSRTSGTAGELFF. The CDR3 DNA sequence: TGTGCCAGCAGCTCAAGGACTAGCGGGACGGCCGGGGAGCTGTTTTTT. The chain recombines TRBV7-6 with TRBJ2-2; 12 positions agree with TRBD2. V gave up 4 bases and J gave up 6 bases; unmatched junction bases: 6. Germline assignment: CDR1 SGHVS and CDR2 FNYEAQ. The CDR3 contains 16 residues.

The rearrangement uses TRBV6-1 and TRBJ2-7; perhaps TRBD1 as D (5 bases). The CDR3 extends over 14 amino acids. With 1 base removed from V and 1 base from J, the gap between germline ends came to 8 bases. CDR1 and CDR2 (germline): MNHNS, SASEGT. Here the CDR3 DNA reads TGTGCCAGCAGTGAAGTACAGGCGTCCTACGAGCAGTACTTC. Amino acid sequence: CASSEVQASYEQYF.

This clonotype was picked up a small number of times. This sequence joins TRBV20-1 and TRBJ1-5, with a possible D match to TRBD1 (5 bases). There are 14 residues in the CDR3. Per the germline V gene, CDR1 is DFQATT and CDR2 is SNEGSKA (reference sequence). Trimming pared 2 bases from V and 4 bases from J, leaving 12 bases between. CDR3 protein: CSARPPPGNQPQHF. CDR3 nucleotide sequence: TGCAGTGCTAGACCCCCGCCAGGGAATCAGCCCCAGCATTTT.

Only a few counts were recorded for this clonotype. The chain is built from TRBV2 and TRBJ1-5; no reliable D call. Germline loops: CDR1 SNHLY, CDR2 FYNNEI. V was shortened by 6 bases and J by 2 bases, with 11 bases between the two germline ends. The CDR3 length is 14 residues. CDR3 sequence (DNA): TGTGCCAGCAGCCTCCGGATTCGCAATCAGCCCCAGCATTTT. Translated: CASSLRIRNQPQHF.

V gene TRBV3-1 combines with J gene TRBJ1-1, with D possibly TRBD1 on 6 matching bases. This CDR3 spans 14 amino acids. V was pared by 0 bases and J by 4 bases, with 9 bases between. CDR1 is LGHDT and CDR2 is YNNKEL in the germline V gene (reference sequence). CDR3 coding DNA: TGTGCCAGCAGCCAAGACGGCAGGGGCACTGAAGCTTTCTTT. Encoded protein: CASSQDGRGTEAFF.

V is TRBV29-1 and J is TRBJ2-7, with no clear D. The germline V gene has CDR1 SQVTM and CDR2 ANQGSEA. This CDR3 spans 14 amino acids. V was pared by 4 bases and J by 4 bases, with 17 bases between. CDR3: CSVADSTRWYEQYF. Written as DNA, the CDR3 is TGCAGCGTTGCCGACTCTACTCGTTGGTACGAGCAGTACTTC.

V is TRBV29-1 and J is TRBJ1-5; unclear D gene. This CDR3 has 13 residues. Trimming shortened V by 4 bases and J by 5 bases, and 12 bases separated the two germline ends. CDR1 SQVTM and CDR2 ANQGSEA come from the germline V gene. The CDR3 region has the DNA TGCAGCGTTGTGACATACCGGGATCAGCCCCAGCATTTT. This gives the protein CSVVTYRDQPQHF.

The V call is TRBV5-1, the J call TRBJ1-2; TRBD1 is a possible D gene (6 bases). CDR1 is SGHRS, CDR2 YFSETQ, per germline. V was trimmed by 2 bases and J by 2 bases, leaving 19 bases between them. The CDR3 length is 17 residues. The CDR3 protein is CASSFQGYGRSNYGYTF. The CDR3 nucleotides read TGCGCCAGCAGCTTTCAGGGGTACGGCCGTTCAAACTATGGCTACACCTTC.

V and J are TRBV6-1 and TRBJ2-5; 9 nucleotides agree with TRBD1. The ends lost 6 bases at V and 4 bases at J; junction bases unmatched: 12. The CDR3 contains 16 residues. Germline V gene sequence: CDR1 MNHNS, CDR2 SASEGT. CDR3 DNA sequence: TGTGCCAGCAGACATCCCGCGGACAGGGGAGGAGAGACCCAGTACTTC. Amino acids: CASRHPADRGGETQYF.